This T cell receptor beta chain stems from a study of CD8+ T cells in alopecia areata (dated by TCRdb to the late 2010s). Concerning the study at large: The treated patients, all with moderate-to-severe alopecia areata, were enrolled in an open-label pilot trial of oral tofacitinib given at 5 to 10 mg twice daily. The RNA source kit depended on sample type: the PAXgene miRNA kit for fixed scalp, the miRNeasy kit for PBMCs, and the RNeasy kit for mouse skin. To study T cell clonal expansion in alopecia areata, the researchers applied high-throughput TCRbeta sequencing to both the C3H/HeJ mouse model and human patients. Tofacitinib was administered for 6 to 18 months, and 6 months of follow-up off drug were then conducted to assess delayed response and recurrence. Biopsies were taken from tofacitinib-treated patients at baseline and at 4 and 24 weeks of treatment, and a later scalp biopsy was taken in several of the tofacitinib-treated patients. TCRbeta CDR3 regions were amplified by immunoSEQ multiplex PCR using 35 Vbeta forward and 13 Jbeta reverse primers. For the treated patients, the SALT score, which quantifies what percentage of scalp surface area is affected, served as the measure of disease severity. In humans, TCRbeta sequencing was performed on scalp tissue and on sorted CD4+ and CD8+ peripheral blood T cells from healthy controls and from patients with patchy or totalis/universalis alopecia areata. Clonality in the scalp was compared among normal scalp (n=4), patchy alopecia areata scalp (n=8), and alopecia totalis/universalis scalp (n=8). Results and caveats for the whole study, not just this receptor: With tofacitinib, both scalp clonality and the number of expanded CD8+ clones among the top 100 scalp clones went down significantly. Because the treated cohort was small and included a single nonresponder, larger studies are needed to assess links between baseline CD8+ expansion and response. During tofacitinib treatment, many expanded lesional clones stuck around in both scalp and blood, and this persistence may partly explain why relapse happens after treatment is stopped. Compared with mice, TCR sequences shared between patients were less clear, possibly partly because of HLA diversity across the patient population. Scalp TCR repertoire analysis is complicated because resident alphabeta T cells in normal human skin are also sequenced, whereas mouse skin is dominated by gammadelta T cells. Compared with normal scalp, lesional scalp had higher clonality and more expanded CD8+ clones, particularly in alopecia totalis/universalis, a pattern that suggests antigenic drive.

Turning to this clone: The antigen this receptor binds is unknown. Per-nucleotide qualities are absent, and no much larger clonotype sits a single base away.

Via the germline V gene (reference sequence), CDR1 is GTSNPN and CDR2 SVGIG. The germline ends are 13 bases apart after V is trimmed by 4 bases and J by 6 bases. Spanning cysteine to phenylalanine, the CDR3 consists of 13 amino acids. The entry retains the CDR3 DNA only, 39 bases that are in frame from base 1. The label giving this sample's time point can be read as: less than five weeks on oral tofacitinib. The sample's treatment or condition label is to be understood as: oral pan-JAK inhibitor, 5-10 mg twice daily. Lesional scalp punch biopsies and peripheral blood were collected from alopecia areata patients. PBMCs were isolated by density centrifugation and stained for CD3, CD4 and CD8, after which CD4+ and CD8+ T cells were sorted on a FACSAria. Library prep was done by the immunoSEQ multiplex PCR assay. For TCR sequencing, RNA was extracted from every sample and reverse transcribed into cDNA to serve as template. First-strand cDNA was synthesized with SuperScript III using a 2:1 mix of oligo-dT and random hexamers. A synthetic immune receptor repertoire was used to measure amplification bias, and any remaining bias was corrected computationally. Turning to the authors' computational methods: Raw reads were preprocessed to remove errors, and CDR3 was defined by IMGT conventions from the conserved cysteine to phenylalanine. Clonality was computed by normalizing Shannon entropy by log2 of the number of productive unique TCRs and subtracting the result from 1. Whether each scalp clone was CD4 or CD8 was inferred by checking scalp TCRbeta sequences against the CD4 and CD8 repertoires from sorted blood. What TCRdb holds here is the immuneACCESS table cut down to in-frame rearrangements. Part of the clones is not present; checked against another copy, under half of the missing clones reflect an unresolved V gene, and the others are unexplained. V and J calls and clone size follow that table, whereas D and trimming were derived from the DNA. The sample data list about 160,000 clones, and less than 70% of these were observed just once. Clones ranked in the top ten supply 0.9% to 1% of the sample.

Here the chain combines TRBV30 and TRBJ2-1; the D gene is perhaps TRBD2, from 5 matching bases. This TCR derives from a human donor with alopecia areata. Sequencing used CD4+ T cells sorted from blood, obtained at week 4, from a patient treated with tofacitinib. The bases are TGTGCCTGGAAGTTGCGGGTCGGCAATGAGCAGTTCTTC. It codes for CAWKLRVGNEQFF.